This T cell receptor (beta chain) is drawn from a study of CD8 T cells in ankylosing spondylitis. Study observations and caveats: In ankylosing spondylitis blood, a motif of roughly 8 highly homologous TCR beta variants appeared characteristic.

This CDR3 region has 11 residues. CDR1 is MNHEY, CDR2 SVGEGT, per germline. Trimming stripped 11 bases from V and 2 bases from J, with 10 bases between. Via MiXCR, TCRdb re-called the 5' RACE reads, giving one row per CDR3 protein. The top ten hold approximately 15% of the sample, which has about 220,000 distinct CDR3 sequences, 6% to 8% seen once. In the case of this clonotype: Its specificity is unknown.

This receptor was identified in a male donor with ankylosing spondylitis. This chain links TRBV6-2 or TRBV6-3 with TRBJ2-7; D is unclear. Sequencing was performed on blood, either unsorted or a sorted T cell fraction (not recorded which). Here the CDR3 reads CAPGQTYEQYF. CDR3 sequence (DNA): TGTGCCCCGGGCCAGACCTACGAGCAGTACTTC.